The rows below give T cell receptor beta chains drawn from one sample of a study of blood T cell repertoires in COVID-19. TCRdb keeps only in-frame clones here, not all; method: immunoSEQ multiplex PCR. The table includes 110,000 or so clones, more than 80% detected once. Material for sequencing was peripheral blood. These TCRs come from a woman in her sixties or seventies with acute or convalescent COVID-19. CDR3s include the opening cysteine and the closing phenylalanine or tryptophan. Each record gives: V gene, clone size, D gene, J gene, CDR3 protein, CDR3 DNA. The D gene is left open where the match is weak. The listing skips clone size in some rows; elsewhere it reads once, few, many or a size class.

V gene: TRBV9; clone size: -; D gene: TRBD2; J gene: TRBJ2-1; CDR3 protein: CASSVVPAGGYEQFF; CDR3 DNA: TGTGCCAGCAGCGTAGTGCCCGCGGGAGGGTATGAGCAGTTCTTC
V gene: TRBV4-3; clone size: -; D gene: -; J gene: TRBJ1-2; CDR3 protein: CASSQDRGSTHPYGYTF; CDR3 DNA: TGCGCCAGCAGCCAAGATAGGGGTTCTACCCACCCCTATGGCTACACCTTC
V gene: TRBV6-5; clone size: -; D gene: -; J gene: TRBJ2-7; CDR3 protein: CASSYSGQGGYEQYF; CDR3 DNA: TGTGCCAGCAGTTACTCGGGTCAGGGCGGCTACGAGCAGTACTTC
V gene: TRBV4-3; clone size: -; D gene: -; J gene: TRBJ1-1; CDR3 protein: CASSPAAVGAVNTEAFF; CDR3 DNA: TGCGCCAGCAGCCCCGCCGCCGTGGGGGCTGTGAACACTGAAGCTTTCTTT
V gene: TRBV6-2/TRBV6-3; clone size: few; D gene: -; J gene: TRBJ2-7; CDR3 protein: CASSRTHEQYF; CDR3 DNA: TGTGCCAGCAGTAGGACACACGAGCAGTACTTC
V gene: TRBV28; clone size: -; D gene: -; J gene: TRBJ2-5; CDR3 protein: CATQDGQNYQETQYF; CDR3 DNA: TGTGCCACTCAAGATGGACAGAACTACCAAGAGACCCAGTACTTC
V gene: TRBV25-1; clone size: -; D gene: -; J gene: TRBJ2-1; CDR3 protein: CASSRAGTRTSYNEQFF; CDR3 DNA: TGTGCCAGCAGTAGGGCGGGAACCCGAACGTCCTACAATGAGCAGTTCTTC
V gene: TRBV6-5; clone size: -; D gene: TRBD2; J gene: TRBJ2-5; CDR3 protein: CASSLTGGPGETQYF; CDR3 DNA: TGTGCCAGCAGTCTTACGGGGGGGCCGGGGGAGACCCAGTACTTC
V gene: TRBV10-3; clone size: -; D gene: TRBD2; J gene: TRBJ2-7; CDR3 protein: CAISSGTSGGGSYEQYF; CDR3 DNA: TGTGCCATCAGTTCCGGGACTAGCGGGGGTGGCAGCTACGAGCAGTACTTC
V gene: TRBV5-4; clone size: -; D gene: -; J gene: TRBJ2-1; CDR3 protein: CASSLARGGEQFF; CDR3 DNA: TGTGCCAGCAGCTTGGCCAGGGGCGGAGAGCAGTTCTTC
V gene: TRBV27; clone size: few; D gene: TRBD1; J gene: TRBJ1-2; CDR3 protein: CASSSGQFYGYTF; CDR3 DNA: TGTGCCAGCAGTTCGGGACAGTTTTATGGCTACACCTTC
V gene: TRBV6-5; clone size: few; D gene: -; J gene: TRBJ1-2; CDR3 protein: CASSYGRALDNGYTF; CDR3 DNA: TGTGCCAGCAGTTACGGGAGGGCGTTGGATAATGGCTACACCTTC
V gene: TRBV7-9; clone size: -; D gene: -; J gene: TRBJ2-3; CDR3 protein: CASNGITDTQYF; CDR3 DNA: TGTGCCAGCAATGGCATCACAGATACGCAGTATTTT
V gene: TRBV3-1/TRBV3-2; clone size: -; D gene: -; J gene: TRBJ1-1; CDR3 protein: CASSQDWGRPGNQGVEGTEAFF; CDR3 DNA: TGTGCCAGCAGCCAAGATTGGGGGCGGCCGGGGAATCAAGGAGTCGAGGGCACTGAAGCTTTCTTT
V gene: TRBV9; clone size: -; D gene: TRBD1; J gene: TRBJ1-4; CDR3 protein: CASSGGQGQVEKLFF; CDR3 DNA: TGTGCCAGCAGCGGCGGACAGGGTCAAGTGGAAAAACTGTTTTTT
V gene: TRBV30; clone size: -; D gene: -; J gene: TRBJ1-1; CDR3 protein: CAWRHGQYTEAFF; CDR3 DNA: TGTGCCTGGAGGCATGGACAGTACACTGAAGCTTTCTTT
V gene: TRBV5-5; clone size: -; D gene: -; J gene: TRBJ2-7; CDR3 protein: CASSTDSARYEQYF; CDR3 DNA: TGTGCCAGCAGCACCGACAGTGCGCGCTACGAGCAGTACTTC
V gene: TRBV18; clone size: -; D gene: TRBD1; J gene: TRBJ2-7; CDR3 protein: CASSPGQDSSYEQYF; CDR3 DNA: TGTGCCAGCTCACCAGGACAGGACAGCTCCTACGAGCAGTACTTC
V gene: TRBV19; clone size: -; D gene: TRBD2; J gene: TRBJ2-1; CDR3 protein: CASTPTSGSGDEQFF; CDR3 DNA: TGTGCCAGTACCCCGACTAGCGGGAGTGGCGATGAGCAGTTCTTC
V gene: TRBV9; clone size: -; D gene: TRBD2; J gene: TRBJ2-1; CDR3 protein: CASSVSPGLAGGYNNEQFF; CDR3 DNA: TGTGCCAGCAGCGTAAGCCCGGGACTAGCGGGGGGGTACAACAATGAGCAGTTCTTC
V gene: TRBV24-1; clone size: -; D gene: -; J gene: TRBJ2-1; CDR3 protein: CATSDLWENNEQFF; CDR3 DNA: TGTGCCACCAGTGATTTGTGGGAGAACAATGAGCAGTTCTTC
V gene: TRBV27; clone size: -; D gene: TRBD2; J gene: TRBJ2-1; CDR3 protein: CASSGLAGAGEQFF; CDR3 DNA: TGTGCCAGCTCAGGGCTAGCGGGAGCGGGGGAGCAGTTCTTC
V gene: TRBV5-4; clone size: -; D gene: TRBD1; J gene: TRBJ2-2; CDR3 protein: CASSSGTGLLGELFF; CDR3 DNA: TGTGCCAGCAGCTCCGGGACAGGCCTTCTGGGGGAGCTGTTTTTT
V gene: TRBV4-3; clone size: -; D gene: -; J gene: TRBJ1-6; CDR3 protein: CASSQDEGAPNSPLHF; CDR3 DNA: TGCGCCAGCAGCCAAGATGAAGGGGCCCCTAATTCACCCCTCCACTTT
V gene: TRBV28; clone size: -; D gene: TRBD2; J gene: TRBJ2-5; CDR3 protein: CASTPLAGEDSETQYF; CDR3 DNA: TGTGCCAGCACCCCCTTGGCGGGGGAAGATTCAGAGACCCAGTACTTC
V gene: TRBV4-3; clone size: few; D gene: TRBD1; J gene: TRBJ1-2; CDR3 protein: CASSPDRVGGYTF; CDR3 DNA: TGCGCCAGCAGCCCGGACAGGGTTGGAGGCTACACCTTC
V gene: TRBV11-2; clone size: few; D gene: TRBD2; J gene: TRBJ2-1; CDR3 protein: CASSLVSGSVAEQFF; CDR3 DNA: TGTGCCAGCAGCTTAGTTAGCGGGAGTGTTGCTGAGCAGTTCTTC